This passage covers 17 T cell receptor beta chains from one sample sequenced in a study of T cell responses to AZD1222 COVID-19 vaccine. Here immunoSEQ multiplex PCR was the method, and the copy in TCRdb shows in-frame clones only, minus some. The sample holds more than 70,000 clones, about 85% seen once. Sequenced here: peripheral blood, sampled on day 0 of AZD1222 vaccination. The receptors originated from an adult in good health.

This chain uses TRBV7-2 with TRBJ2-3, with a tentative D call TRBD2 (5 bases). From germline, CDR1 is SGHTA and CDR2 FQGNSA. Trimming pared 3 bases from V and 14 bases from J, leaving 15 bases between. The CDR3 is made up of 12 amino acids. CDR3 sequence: CASSFSRPDLYF. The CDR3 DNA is TGTGCCAGCAGCTTTTCCCGGCCGGACTTGTATTTT.

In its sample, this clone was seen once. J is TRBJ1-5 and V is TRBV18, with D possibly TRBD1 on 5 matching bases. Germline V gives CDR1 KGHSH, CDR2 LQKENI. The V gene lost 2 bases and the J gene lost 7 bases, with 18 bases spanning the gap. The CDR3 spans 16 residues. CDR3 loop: CASSPTGGGPGQPQHF. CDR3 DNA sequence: TGTGCCAGCTCACCAACGGGGGGAGGGCCCGGACAGCCCCAGCATTTT.

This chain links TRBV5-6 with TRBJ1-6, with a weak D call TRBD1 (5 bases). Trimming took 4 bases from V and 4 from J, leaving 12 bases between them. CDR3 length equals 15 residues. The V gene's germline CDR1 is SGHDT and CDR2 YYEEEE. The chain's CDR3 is CASSPRELYNSPLHF. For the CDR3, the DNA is TGTGCCAGCAGCCCCAGGGAACTTTATAATTCACCCCTCCACTTT.

CDR3 coding DNA: TGTGCCAGCAGTTACTCGTGGCAGAAGAACACTGAAGCTTTCTTT. It translates to CASSYSWQKNTEAFF. The chain joins TRBV6-5 to TRBJ1-1; D gene uncertain. The CDR3 is made up of 15 amino acids. Germline V gene sequence: CDR1 MNHEY, CDR2 SVGAGI. V dropped 0 bases and J dropped 1 base, with 9 bases sitting between them.

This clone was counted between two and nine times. The CDR3 protein is CASSPGLDTQYF. The CDR3 nucleotides read TGTGCCAGCAGCCCAGGCCTGGATACGCAGTATTTT. This chain joins TRBV7-8 and TRBJ2-3, with D unclear. CDR3 length: 12 amino acids. Germline V gene lookup returns CDR1 SGHVS and CDR2 FQNEAQ. V was clipped by 5 bases and J by 6 bases, with 9 bases between them.

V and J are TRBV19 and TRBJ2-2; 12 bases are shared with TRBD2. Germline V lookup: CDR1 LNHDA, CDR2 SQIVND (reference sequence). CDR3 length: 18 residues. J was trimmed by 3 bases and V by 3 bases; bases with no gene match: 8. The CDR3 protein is CASSMGLAGGPDTGELFF. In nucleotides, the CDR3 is TGTGCCAGTAGTATGGGGCTAGCGGGAGGGCCTGACACCGGGGAGCTGTTTTTT.

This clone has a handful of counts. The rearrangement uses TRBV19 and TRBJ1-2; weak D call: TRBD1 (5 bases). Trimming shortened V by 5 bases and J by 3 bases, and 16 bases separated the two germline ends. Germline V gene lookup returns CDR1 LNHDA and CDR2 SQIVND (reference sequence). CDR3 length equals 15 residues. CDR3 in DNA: TGTGCCAGTAGTCCAACAACAGGTACCTACTATGGCTACACCTTC. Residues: CASSPTTGTYYGYTF.

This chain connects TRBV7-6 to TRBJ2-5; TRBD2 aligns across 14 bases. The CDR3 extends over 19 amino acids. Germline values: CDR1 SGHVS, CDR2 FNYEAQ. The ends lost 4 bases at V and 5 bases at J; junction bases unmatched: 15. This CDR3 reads CASSSLTTSGGELMETQYF. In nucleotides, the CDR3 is TGTGCCAGCAGCTCCCTCACGACTAGCGGGGGGGAGCTTATGGAGACCCAGTACTTC.

The CDR3 region is CAARQGAPDGYTF. CDR3 sequence (DNA): TGTGCCGCCAGACAGGGGGCGCCGGATGGCTACACCTTC. The rearrangement joins TRBV10-3 to TRBJ1-2; TRBD1 aligns across 10 bases. This CDR3 has 13 amino acids. With 11 bases clipped from V and 6 bases from J, the junction kept 9 bases outside the gene matches. Germline values: CDR1 ENHRY, CDR2 SYGVKD.

The DNA of the CDR3 is TGTGCCAGCAGACACACCGGGACTAGCGCCTACGAGCAGTACTTC. Its protein is CASRHTGTSAYEQYF. The chain joins TRBV13 to TRBJ2-7; 10 bases agree with TRBD2. The V gene's germline CDR1 is PRHDT and CDR2 FYEKMQ (reference sequence). Germline trimming cut 6 bases from V and 2 bases from J; bases unmatched to any gene: 7. The CDR3 is 15 amino acids.

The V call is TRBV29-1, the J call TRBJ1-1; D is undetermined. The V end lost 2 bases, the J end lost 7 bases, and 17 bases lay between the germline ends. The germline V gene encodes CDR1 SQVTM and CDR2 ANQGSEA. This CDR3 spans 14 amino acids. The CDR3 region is CSVEKAGRWGEAFF. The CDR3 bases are TGCAGCGTTGAAAAGGCAGGACGGTGGGGTGAAGCTTTCTTT.

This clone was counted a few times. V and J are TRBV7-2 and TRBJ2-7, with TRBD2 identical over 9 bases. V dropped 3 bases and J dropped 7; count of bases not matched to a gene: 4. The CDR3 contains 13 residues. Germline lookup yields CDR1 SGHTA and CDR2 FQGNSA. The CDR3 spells CASSLTSGGEQYF. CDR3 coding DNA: TGTGCCAGCAGCTTGACTAGCGGCGGGGAGCAGTACTTC.

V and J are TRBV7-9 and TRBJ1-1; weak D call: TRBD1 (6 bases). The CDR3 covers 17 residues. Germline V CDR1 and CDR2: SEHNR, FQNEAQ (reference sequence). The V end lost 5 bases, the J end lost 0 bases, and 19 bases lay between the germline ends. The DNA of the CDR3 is TGTGCCAGCAGCCAAGGGGGAGGGGGGCACATGAACACTGAAGCTTTCTTT. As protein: CASSQGGGGHMNTEAFF.

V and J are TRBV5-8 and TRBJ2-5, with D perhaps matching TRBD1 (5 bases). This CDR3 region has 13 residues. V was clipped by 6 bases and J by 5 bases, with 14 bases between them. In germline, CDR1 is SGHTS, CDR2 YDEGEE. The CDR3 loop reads CASKGSGSETQYF. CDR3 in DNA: TGTGCCAGCAAGGGGTCAGGGTCCGAGACCCAGTACTTC.

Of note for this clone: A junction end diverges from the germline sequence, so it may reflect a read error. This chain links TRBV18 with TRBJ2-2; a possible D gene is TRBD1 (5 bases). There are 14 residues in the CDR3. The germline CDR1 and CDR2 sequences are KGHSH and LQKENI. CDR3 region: CASSPNRNPGELFF. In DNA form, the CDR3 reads TGTGCCAGCTCCCCTAACAGGAACCCCGGGGAGCTGTTTTTT.

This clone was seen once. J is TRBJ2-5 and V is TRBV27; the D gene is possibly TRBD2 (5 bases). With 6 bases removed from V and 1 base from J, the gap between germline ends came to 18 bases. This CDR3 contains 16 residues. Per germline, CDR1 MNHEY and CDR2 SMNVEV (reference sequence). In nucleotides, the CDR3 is TGTGCCAGCAGCCTCCGGTTTAGCGAAGGCCAAGAGACCCAGTACTTC. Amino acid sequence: CASSLRFSEGQETQYF.

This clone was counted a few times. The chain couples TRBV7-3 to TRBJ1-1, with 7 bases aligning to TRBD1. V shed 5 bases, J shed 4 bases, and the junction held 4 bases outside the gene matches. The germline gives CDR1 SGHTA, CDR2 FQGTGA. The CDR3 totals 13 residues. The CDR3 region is CASSPHRGTEAFF. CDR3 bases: TGTGCCAGCAGCCCCCACAGGGGCACTGAAGCTTTCTTT.